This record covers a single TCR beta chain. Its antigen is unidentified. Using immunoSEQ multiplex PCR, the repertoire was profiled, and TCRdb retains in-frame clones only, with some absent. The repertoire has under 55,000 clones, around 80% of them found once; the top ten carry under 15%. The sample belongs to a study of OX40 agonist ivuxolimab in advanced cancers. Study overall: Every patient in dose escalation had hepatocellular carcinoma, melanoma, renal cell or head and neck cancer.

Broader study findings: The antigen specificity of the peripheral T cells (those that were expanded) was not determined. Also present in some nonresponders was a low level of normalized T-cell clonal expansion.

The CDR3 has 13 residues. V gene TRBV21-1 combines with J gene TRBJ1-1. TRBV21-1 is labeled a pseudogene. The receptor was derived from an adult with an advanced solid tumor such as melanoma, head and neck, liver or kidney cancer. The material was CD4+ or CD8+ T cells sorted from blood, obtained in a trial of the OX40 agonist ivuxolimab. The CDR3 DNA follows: TGTGCCAGCAGCAAAGAGGGGGGTCCTGAAGCTTTCTTT. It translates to CASSKEGGPEAFF.